This T cell receptor (beta chain) was identified during a study of early stage breast cancer tumors. Study-wide results and caveats: Comparing each tissue with blood distinguished tumor from normal in about 90% of the 16 patients. Tumors had roughly 2.6-fold higher T cell density than normal breast.

This clone was picked up a small number of times. What it recognizes is unknown. Each tumor contributed about 20-50 mg of diced tissue. Germline-derived CDR1 and CDR2 are WNHNN and SYGVQD (reference sequence). Trimming took off 8 bases at V and 1 base at J, with 12 bases between the two ends. The CDR3 has 13 amino acids. Each sample had two DNA replicates, 0.45 to 0.65 ug blood or about 1.5 ug tissue. Measured with immunoSEQ multiplex PCR; TCRdb has only the in-frame clones, and not every one. Here the sample spans about 31,000 clones, roughly four fifths being singletons. The origin of this receptor is a person aged 25 to 39 with breast cancer. Source material: breast tumor tissue. This chain joins TRBV10-1 and TRBJ2-7; D possibly uses TRBD1 or TRBD2 (5 bases each). The CDR3 DNA follows: TGCGCCAGCTCCCCGGGACGATCCTACGAGCAGTACTTC. It specifies CASSPGRSYEQYF.